The present TCR beta chain was sequenced within a study of cytomegalovirus exposure and HLA in healthy donors. In the study overall: In a later analysis, the roughly 130 validation repertoires were reported to have used the same platform as the roughly 600 first-cohort repertoires.

The length of the CDR3 is 14 residues. V lost 2 bases and J lost 1; bases outside the gene matches: 0. CDR1 is MRHNA and CDR2 is SNTAGT in the germline V gene. Sequenced by immunoSEQ multiplex PCR; TCRdb stores in-frame clones only, minus some. Of under 150,000 clones in the sample, 85% to 90% are singletons; the top ten hold just under 9%. The chain recombines TRBV6-4 with TRBJ1-1; 8 nucleotides match TRBD1. The sequence was obtained from a man aged 18 to 30 in good health and CMV-seropositive. Sequenced material: PBMCs. The CDR3 region has the DNA TGTGCCAGCAGTGACGGGACAGGGAACACTGAAGCTTTCTTT. Translation gives CASSDGTGNTEAFF.